Following are 30 T cell receptor beta chains from one sample sequenced in a study of T cell repertoires in cytomegalovirus infection. TCRdb reanalysed the reads using MiXCR and keeps one entry per CDR3 protein. The sample carries 500,000 to 600,000 distinct CDR3 sequences, about 17% recorded once. The sequenced material came from CD8+ T cells from PBMCs. These receptors were collected from a human donor in good health (CMV status not recorded). Some clones in this sample may be carry-over from other donors' samples.

This clonotype appeared once. The V call is TRBV28, the J call TRBJ1-1, with D maybe TRBD1 (6 bases). V was shortened by 6 bases and J by 5 bases, with 16 bases between the two germline ends. The CDR3 has 14 amino acids. Germline-derived CDR1 and CDR2 are MDHEN and SYDVKM. The DNA of the CDR3 is TGTGCCAGCAGACCCCACAGGGTTCGGACTGAAGCTTTCTTT. This sequence encodes CASRPHRVRTEAFF.

The table lists this clonotype with a few counts. A much more abundant neighbour one base away suggests this may be a read error. The V gene is TRBV11-2, the J gene TRBJ2-5; the D is unclear. V lost 0 bases and J lost 0, with 8 bases in between. The germline gives CDR1 SGHAT, CDR2 FQNNGV. CDR3 length equals 15 residues. Written as DNA, the CDR3 is TGTGCCAGCAGCTTAGATAGAGTGGACCAAGAGACCCAGTACTTC. Amino acids: CASSLDRVDQETQYF. The full variable domain, rest sourced from reference TRBV11-2 and TRBJ2-5, is EAGVAQSPRYKIIEKRQSVAFWCNPISGHATLYWYQQILGQGPKLLIQFQNNGVVDDSQLPKDRFSAERLKGVDSTLKIQPAKLEDSAVYLCASSLDRVDQETQYFGPGTRLLVL.

The table lists this clonotype with many counts. The chain is built from TRBV7-9 and TRBJ1-4; D is unclear. V was pared by 4 bases and J by 6 bases, with 9 bases between. Germline loops: CDR1 SEHNR, CDR2 FQNEAQ (reference sequence). This CDR3 region has 13 residues. CDR3 bases: TGTGCCAGCAGCTCCTTAATTTATGAAAAACTGTTTTTT. It encodes CASSSLIYEKLFF.

This clonotype was counted many times. DNA for the CDR3: TGTGCCAGCAGCTTACCACAAGGTGGGGAACGCTACGAGCAGTACTTC. Translated: CASSLPQGGERYEQYF. The chain links TRBV11-1 to TRBJ2-7; D gene ambiguous. This CDR3 region has 16 residues. The V gene lost 2 bases and the J gene lost 3 bases, with 17 bases spanning the gap. In germline, CDR1 is SGHAT, CDR2 FQDESV (reference sequence).

This clonotype was detected only a few times. The CDR3 sequence is CASSIQLDTEAFF. Written as DNA, the CDR3 is TGTGCCAGTAGTATCCAGTTAGACACTGAAGCTTTCTTT. The V call is TRBV19, the J call TRBJ1-1; D is uncertain. The CDR3 contains 13 residues. With 3 bases removed from V and 3 bases from J, the gap between germline ends came to 8 bases. The V gene's germline CDR1 is LNHDA and CDR2 SQIVND (reference sequence).

This clonotype appeared many times. The genes are TRBV7-9 and TRBJ1-1, with D uncertain. Trimming removed 4 bases from V and 8 bases from J, with 8 bases in between. Germline assignment: CDR1 SEHNR and CDR2 FQNEAQ (reference sequence). CDR3 length: 11 amino acids. CDR3 in amino acids: CASSSSLEAFF. For the CDR3, the DNA is TGTGCCAGCAGCTCCTCTTTAGAAGCTTTCTTT.

This clonotype showed up many times. The V gene is TRBV28, the J gene TRBJ2-2; maybe TRBD2 (5 bases). The CDR3 sequence is 11 residues long. Trimming stripped 5 bases from V and 15 bases from J, with 13 bases between. CDR1 and CDR2 from the germline V gene are MDHEN and SYDVKM. Here the CDR3 DNA reads TGTGCCAGCAGTCTTGCCCGGGATTTGTTTTTT. Translated: CASSLARDLFF.

As for this clonotype: Given the absence of the conserved phenylalanine or tryptophan at the CDR3 end, a read error is likely. The chain has TRBV7-9 and TRBJ2-1; D might be TRBD1 or TRBD2, each matching 5 bases. Germline V gives CDR1 SEHNR, CDR2 FQNEAQ (reference sequence). The CDR3 totals 13 residues. The V and J ends lost 0 bases and 8 bases respectively, with 8 bases between them. The CDR3 sequence: CASSLAGDHEQFL. In DNA, the CDR3 is TGTGCCAGCAGCTTAGCCGGGGACCATGAGCAGTTCTTA.

This chain joins TRBV19 and TRBJ1-1; D remains unclear. CDR1 is LNHDA, CDR2 SQIVND, per germline (reference sequence). The CDR3 loop spans 15 amino acids. V lost 0 bases, J lost 0 bases, and 8 bases lay in between. The CDR3 loop is CASSIDPPLNTEAFF. The CDR3 coding sequence is TGTGCCAGTAGTATAGATCCCCCTTTGAACACTGAAGCTTTCTTT.

The rearrangement links TRBV12-3 or TRBV12-4 to TRBJ1-2, with D maybe TRBD1 (6 bases). V lost 4 bases and J lost 4, with 22 bases in between. The CDR3 spans 17 residues. In DNA, the CDR3 is TGTGCCAGCAGTTCCAAGCAAATAGACAGGCGGATCTATGGCTACACCTTC. The encoded protein is CASSSKQIDRRIYGYTF.

The V call is TRBV7-6, the J call TRBJ1-1, with D possibly being TRBD1 (6 bases). The V end was cut by 5 bases, the J end by 5 bases, with 15 bases between. This CDR3 comprises 14 residues. Germline V gives CDR1 SGHVS, CDR2 FNYEAQ. The CDR3 DNA follows: TGTGCCAGCAGCCCTTCAGGGGTGGGGACTGAAGCTTTCTTT. Residues: CASSPSGVGTEAFF.

Turning to this clonotype: A junction boundary mismatches the germline segment, possibly from a read error. The V and J genes are TRBV30 and TRBJ2-1; the D is unclear. Looked up from germline, CDR1 is GTSNPN and CDR2 is SVGIG (reference sequence). CDR3 length equals 12 residues. The CDR3 bases are TGTGCCTTTCAGGAAGACAACAATGAGCCGTTCTTC. Translated: CAFQEDNNEPFF.

This clonotype was detected only a few times. The chain uses TRBV6-6 and TRBJ1-1; a possible D gene is TRBD1 (5 bases). This CDR3 comprises 12 residues. Germline CDR1 reads MNHNY; CDR2 reads SVGAGI (reference sequence). The V gene lost 7 bases and the J gene lost 6 bases, with 12 bases spanning the gap. DNA for the CDR3: TGTGCCAGCACCCTAGGGGCACCTGAAGCTTTCTTT. This gives the protein CASTLGAPEAFF.

This clonotype was observed a few times. This chain links TRBV9 with TRBJ1-1; D is perhaps TRBD1 (5 bases). The CDR3 covers 16 residues. The V gene's germline CDR1 is SGDLS and CDR2 YYNGEE. The V gene lost 4 bases and the J gene lost 4 bases, with 20 bases spanning the gap. The CDR3 spells CASSPPTRGSGTEAFF. The CDR3 DNA sequence: TGTGCCAGCAGCCCCCCGACGAGGGGCTCAGGCACTGAAGCTTTCTTT.

The rearrangement joins TRBV24-1 to TRBJ2-3; 9 bases map to TRBD2. Looked up from germline, CDR1 is KGHDR and CDR2 is SFDVKD. With 4 bases clipped from V and 2 bases from J, the junction kept 6 bases outside the gene matches. The CDR3 loop spans 16 amino acids. Here the CDR3 DNA reads TGTGCCACCAGTGAACTGGGACTAGCAGACACAGATACGCAGTATTTT. Amino acids: CATSELGLADTDTQYF.

In its sample, this clonotype was seen many times. The chain employs TRBV27 and TRBJ2-3; D is undetermined. Germline V gene data show CDR1 as MNHEY and CDR2 as SMNVEV (reference sequence). With 5 bases removed from V and 0 bases from J, the gap between germline ends came to 9 bases. This CDR3 contains 14 residues. Written as DNA, the CDR3 is TGTGCCAGCAGTCCGGCTACTAGCACAGATACGCAGTATTTT. Translation gives CASSPATSTDTQYF.

The chain carries TRBV11-2 and TRBJ2-7; D not resolved. This CDR3 comprises 12 residues. Trimming cost V 4 bases and J 0 bases, with 4 bases left between them. CDR1 is SGHAT and CDR2 is FQNNGV in the germline V gene. The CDR3: CASSSYSYEQYF. The CDR3 DNA follows: TGTGCCAGCAGCTCCTACTCCTACGAGCAGTACTTC.

This clonotype was observed many times. The chain joins TRBV6-5 to TRBJ1-6; a weak D match, TRBD1 (5 bases). Germline V CDR1 and CDR2: MNHEY, SVGAGI. This CDR3 comprises 17 residues. Trimming removed 0 bases at V and 7 bases at J, with 16 bases between. This CDR3 reads CASSYSMTDGTNSPLHF. Here the CDR3 DNA reads TGTGCCAGCAGTTACTCCATGACAGATGGGACGAATTCACCCCTCCACTTT.

This clonotype occurred many times. This chain uses TRBV10-3 with TRBJ2-1; D not resolved. Deletions cut 5 bases from V and 4 bases from J, with 9 bases between. Germline loops: CDR1 ENHRY, CDR2 SYGVKD. CDR3 size: 13 residues. The CDR3 DNA is TGTGCCATCAGTATCGACGGGTACAATGAGCAGTTCTTC. It encodes CAISIDGYNEQFF.

V and J are TRBV5-6 and TRBJ2-3; no clear D gene. The CDR3 loop spans 15 amino acids. V shed 4 bases and J shed 4 bases, with 16 bases lying between them. Germline loops: CDR1 SGHDT, CDR2 YYEEEE. The CDR3 sequence is CASSPTFPTPDTQYF. The CDR3 nucleotides read TGTGCCAGCAGCCCCACATTCCCGACCCCAGATACGCAGTATTTT.

This clonotype appeared a few times. V and J are TRBV19 and TRBJ1-1, with D perhaps matching TRBD1 (6 bases). Per the germline V gene, CDR1 is LNHDA and CDR2 is SQIVND (reference sequence). The V end was cut by 0 bases, the J end by 7 bases, with 18 bases between. The CDR3 covers 16 residues. This CDR3 is CASSIDPGQTDLEAFF. CDR3 nucleotides: TGTGCCAGTAGTATAGACCCAGGACAGACGGATCTTGAAGCTTTCTTT.

This clonotype has only a few counts. This chain joins TRBV4-1 and TRBJ2-5; 7 bases agree with TRBD1. The CDR3 length is 14 residues. The ends lost 0 bases at V and 4 bases at J; junction bases unmatched: 2. Germline CDR1 reads MGHRA; CDR2 reads YSYEKL. The CDR3 protein is CASSQERGRETQYF. CDR3 sequence (DNA): TGCGCCAGCAGCCAAGAGAGGGGGCGAGAGACCCAGTACTTC.

Points on this clonotype: The junction departs from germline at one end; a sequencing error may be responsible. The CDR3 sequence is CASSQETREVHYNEPFF. CDR3 nucleotides: TGCGCCAGCAGCCAAGAAACTAGAGAAGTCCACTACAATGAGCCGTTCTTC. This chain uses TRBV4-1 with TRBJ2-1, with D perhaps matching TRBD2 (5 bases). CDR1 is MGHRA, CDR2 YSYEKL, per germline. This CDR3 region has 17 residues.

About this clonotype: A much larger clone lies one base from this, so it may be a read error. The chain employs TRBV6-5 and TRBJ2-1; 10 nucleotides line up with TRBD2. Unmatched junction bases numbered 9, after V lost 0 bases and J lost 7 bases. Germline CDR1 reads MNHEY; CDR2 reads SVGAGI. The CDR3 spans 17 residues. CDR3 protein: CASSYSKASGSQNEQFF. The DNA for the CDR3 is TGTGCCAGCAGTTACTCGAAGGCTAGCGGGAGTCAAAATGAGCAGTTCTTC.

The J gene is TRBJ2-7, the V gene TRBV28, with 9 positions matching TRBD1. Losses at the gene ends were 6 bases for V and 8 bases for J; bases not matched to a gene: 20. CDR3 size: 17 residues. Germline V CDR1 and CDR2: MDHEN, SYDVKM. CDR3 in amino acids: CASRVRQGVVRPAQQYF. In nucleotides, the CDR3 is TGTGCCAGCAGGGTCCGACAGGGGGTAGTTAGGCCAGCTCAGCAGTACTTC.

A single count supports this clonotype. A much larger clonotype is one base distant, so this may be a read error. Lacking the conserved final phenylalanine or tryptophan, this CDR3 likely reflects a read error. The J gene is TRBJ1-5, the V gene TRBV4-1; 7 nucleotides line up with TRBD1. The length of the CDR3 is 14 residues. Looked up from germline, CDR1 is MGHRA and CDR2 is YSYEKL. V trimming: 0 bases; J trimming: 5 bases; junction bases outside the gene matches: 1. The CDR3 region is CASSQDRGDQPQHY. In DNA form, the CDR3 reads TGCGCCAGCAGCCAAGACAGGGGGGATCAGCCCCAGCATTAT.

The chain links TRBV20-1 to TRBJ2-1; the D gene could be TRBD1 or TRBD2 (5 bases each). This CDR3 has 11 amino acids. Trimming took 0 bases from V and 10 from J, leaving 7 bases between them. Germline V gene lookup returns CDR1 DFQATT and CDR2 SNEGSKA (reference sequence). The CDR3 protein is CSARDGGEQFF. Here the CDR3 DNA reads TGCAGTGCTAGAGATGGGGGAGAGCAGTTCTTC.

This clonotype turned up a few times. The chain combines TRBV28 with TRBJ2-5; 8 positions match TRBD1. The CDR3 spans 13 residues. In germline, CDR1 is MDHEN, CDR2 SYDVKM. Trimming took 5 bases from V and 7 from J; bases not matched to a gene: 6. CDR3 sequence: CASSQDRDGTQYF. The CDR3 nucleotides read TGTGCCAGCAGTCAGGACAGGGATGGGACCCAGTACTTC.

This clonotype was observed a handful of times. The CDR3 is CASSLQVGNTEAFF. CDR3 DNA: TGTGCCAGCAGCTTACAGGTGGGGAACACTGAAGCTTTCTTT. The chain couples TRBV5-6 to TRBJ1-1, with a possible D match to TRBD1 (5 bases). The CDR3 totals 14 residues. The germline CDR1 and CDR2 sequences are SGHDT and YYEEEE. Between the trimmed V and J ends, which lost 2 bases and 1 base, there was a span of 9 bases.

This rearrangement joins TRBV4-2 to TRBJ2-3, with no clear D. The CDR3 runs 17 residues. The V and J ends lost 0 bases and 0 bases respectively, with 13 bases between them. Germline CDR1 LGHNA, CDR2 YNFKEQ. For the CDR3, the DNA is TGTGCCAGCAGCCAAGACCCCGAAGCAGCCAGCACAGATACGCAGTATTTT. Its protein is CASSQDPEAASTDTQYF.